A single sample gave rise to the 9 T cell receptor beta chains below, sequenced in a study of beta chain features in type 1 diabetes. cDNA synthesis used the whole RNA isolate, giving expressed TCRB sequences. TCRdb's copy holds only in-frame clones and misses some; the assay was immunoSEQ multiplex PCR. The sample lists about 210,000 clones, approximately 11% occurring once. Sequencing input: central memory CD4+ T cells from blood. These receptors were obtained from a man aged 18 to 35 in good health.

The sample holds a few counts of this clone. The gene calls are TRBV7-9 and TRBJ2-1, with D possibly being TRBD1 (5 bases). Trimming left V 5 bases short and J 6 bases short, with 17 bases between. This CDR3 contains 15 residues. Germline CDR1 SEHNR, CDR2 FQNEAQ (reference sequence). The CDR3 here is CASSRETAGSNEQFF. CDR3 nucleotide sequence: TGTGCCAGCAGCCGCGAGACGGCAGGGTCCAATGAGCAGTTCTTC.

This chain links TRBV27 with TRBJ1-5; D perhaps matches TRBD1 (5 bases). CDR3 size: 13 residues. The germline V gene has CDR1 MNHEY and CDR2 SMNVEV (reference sequence). Trimming pared 11 bases from V and 4 bases from J, leaving 15 bases between. The CDR3 region is CAGPTGGNQPQHF. The CDR3 DNA reads as TGTGCCGGACCGACCGGGGGGAATCAGCCCCAGCATTTT.

The chain carries TRBV5-1 and TRBJ2-7, with 9 bases identical to TRBD2. The CDR3 length is 16 residues. Germline trimming cut 3 bases from V and 6 bases from J; bases unmatched to any gene: 13. Germline V gene lookup returns CDR1 SGHRS and CDR2 YFSETQ. The CDR3 DNA sequence: TGCGCCAGCAGCTCGGAGGCGGGAGGGCCACTAGGCGAGCAGTACTTC. It encodes CASSSEAGGPLGEQYF.

The chain employs TRBV27 and TRBJ1-5; D perhaps matches TRBD1 (5 bases). The CDR3 loop spans 15 amino acids. V was shortened by 4 bases and J by 5 bases, with 15 bases between the two germline ends. Germline V gives CDR1 MNHEY, CDR2 SMNVEV (reference sequence). The CDR3 DNA reads as TGTGCCAGCAGTTGGGGCCCCGGGCCGGATCAGCCCCAGCATTTT. Protein sequence: CASSWGPGPDQPQHF.

This clone was seen more than once but under ten times. Other DNA sequences from this sample encode an identical CDR3 as well. The chain has TRBV29-1 and TRBJ2-4; maybe TRBD1 (6 bases). The CDR3 sequence is 17 residues long. The V end was cut by 6 bases, the J end by 3 bases, with 24 bases between. Germline loops: CDR1 SQVTM, CDR2 ANQGSEA. CDR3 in DNA: TGCAGCGTAGAGTCCCAAGGGGCAGGGGTAGGCAAAAACATTCAGTACTTC. Encoded protein: CSVESQGAGVGKNIQYF.

This clone was recorded a few times. The rearrangement links TRBV5-1 to TRBJ2-3, with TRBD2 matching 7 bases. Trimming at V came to 0 bases and at J to 1 base, leaving 5 bases not matched to a gene. Germline assignment: CDR1 SGHRS and CDR2 YFSETQ. The CDR3 sequence is 16 residues long. The CDR3 is CASSLDPGGGTDTQYF. In DNA, the CDR3 is TGCGCCAGCAGCTTGGATCCGGGAGGAGGCACAGATACGCAGTATTTT.

The CDR3 spells CASSYSREGTYGYTF. CDR3 coding DNA: TGTGCCAGCAGTTACTCGAGGGAAGGGACCTATGGCTACACCTTC. The rearrangement joins TRBV6-5 to TRBJ1-2; TRBD1 might be the D (5 bases). Germline V CDR1 and CDR2: MNHEY, SVGAGI. V lost 0 bases and J 4 bases, leaving 12 bases between the germline ends. The CDR3 has 15 residues.

This chain uses TRBV27 with TRBJ1-5, with D hard to call. The CDR3 extends over 12 amino acids. V lost 2 bases, J lost 7 bases, and 6 bases lay in between. Germline-derived CDR1 and CDR2 are MNHEY and SMNVEV (reference sequence). The CDR3 coding sequence is TGTGCCAGCAGTTTAAACGGGCAGCCCCAGCATTTT. Amino acids: CASSLNGQPQHF.

This clone has a handful of counts. The chain is built from TRBV5-1 and TRBJ2-7; the match to TRBD1 covers 9 bases. Per germline, CDR1 SGHRS and CDR2 YFSETQ. V lost 4 bases and J lost 6; bases outside the gene matches: 11. This CDR3 contains 15 residues. The CDR3 region has the DNA TGCGCCAGCAGCCCCGGGGACAGGGAGGCTGGCGAGCAGTACTTC. Protein product: CASSPGDREAGEQYF. Together with reference TRBV5-1 and TRBJ2-7, the CDR3 gives the full variable domain: KAGVTQTPRYLIKTRGQQVTLSCSPISGHRSVSWYQQTPGQGLQFLFEYFSETQRNKGNFPGRFSGRQFSNSRSEMNVSTLELGDSALYLCASSPGDREAGEQYFGPGTRLTVT.